Shown below are 29 T cell receptor beta chains from a single sample sequenced in a study of T-cell reconstitution after alpha-beta-depleted transplantation in children. A library of TCRbeta sequences, prepared with unique molecular identifiers, was generated. MiXCR, applied by TCRdb to the PCR reads, yields one record per CDR3 protein. The repertoire consists of about 830,000 distinct CDR3 sequences, with about 15% occurring once and the leading ten covering about 5%. The sequencing here drew on PBMCs, mostly from graft donor cells, taken 360 days after TCRalphabeta/CD19-depleted stem cell transplant. These receptors originate from a male patient under 18 who had a stem cell transplant for acute lymphoblastic leukemia, so the T cells may come from the graft donor.

This clonotype has only a few counts. This rearrangement joins TRBV15 to TRBJ1-1; D ambiguous. Per germline, CDR1 LNHNV and CDR2 YYDKDF (reference sequence). The CDR3 has 13 amino acids. V lost 3 bases and J lost 1, with 6 bases in between. The CDR3 DNA sequence: TGTGCCACCAGCAGTATTTCGAACACTGAAGCTTTCTTT. Its protein is CATSSISNTEAFF. The variable domain in full, with the rest retrieved from reference TRBV15 and TRBJ1-1, is DAMVIQNPRYQVTQFGKPVTLSCSQTLNHNVMYWYQQKSSQAPKLLFHYYDKDFNNEADTPDNFQSRRPNTSFCFLDIRSPGLGDTAMYLCATSSISNTEAFFGQGTRLTVV.

In this sample, this clonotype turned up once. This may be a read error, as it is one base from a much larger clone. The rearrangement uses TRBV4-1 and TRBJ2-7; 14 nucleotides align to TRBD2. The germline CDR1 and CDR2 sequences are MGHRA and YSYEKL. Trimming took 2 bases from V and 7 from J; bases not matched to a gene: 10. The CDR3 is 17 amino acids. The CDR3 DNA follows: TGCGCCAGCAGCCAAAATTCGACTAGCGGGAGGGTCGGGGAGCAGTACTTC. This translates into CASSQNSTSGRVGEQYF.

V and J are TRBV5-6 and TRBJ1-1; no firm D call. V was shortened by 0 bases and J by 1 base, with 7 bases between the two germline ends. Germline V gene data show CDR1 as SGHDT and CDR2 as YYEEEE. There are 14 residues in the CDR3. This chain's CDR3 is CASSLEVRNTEAFF. In nucleotides, the CDR3 is TGTGCCAGCAGCTTGGAGGTTAGGAACACTGAAGCTTTCTTT.

This chain connects TRBV12-3 or TRBV12-4 to TRBJ1-2; 7 bases match TRBD1. The CDR3 runs 15 residues. V gave up 5 bases and J gave up 7 bases; unmatched junction bases: 13. The CDR3 protein is CASSTRQGVNSGYTF. CDR3 coding DNA: TGTGCCAGCAGTACCCGACAGGGAGTCAATTCTGGCTACACCTTC.

This clonotype was counted between two and nine times. The gene calls are TRBV20-1 and TRBJ1-4; a possible D gene is TRBD1 (6 bases). The CDR3 is 15 amino acids. The V and J ends lost 1 base and 7 bases respectively, with 16 bases between them. CDR1 and CDR2 (germline): DFQATT, SNEGSKA (reference sequence). The CDR3 DNA reads TGCAGTGCTAGAGGGGGGGCGGCCTGGGGTGAAAAACTGTTTTTT. Its protein is CSARGGAAWGEKLFF.

The chain is built from TRBV5-1 and TRBJ2-2, with TRBD1 as a possible D gene (5 bases). The V gene's germline CDR1 is SGHRS and CDR2 YFSETQ. V was pared by 2 bases and J by 3 bases, with 11 bases between. CDR3 length equals 15 residues. CDR3 in DNA: TGCGCCAGCAGCTTCGCCCAGGGTCACACCGGGGAGCTGTTTTTT. This translates into CASSFAQGHTGELFF.

This clonotype was counted ten times or more. The V and J genes are TRBV10-3 and TRBJ1-6, with D maybe TRBD1 (6 bases). V gave up 6 bases and J gave up 0 bases, with 6 bases separating them. The CDR3 runs 14 residues. CDR1 and CDR2 from the germline V gene are ENHRY and SYGVKD. In nucleotides, the CDR3 is TGTGCCATCAGGGACAGCTCCTATAATTCACCCCTCCACTTT. It codes for CAIRDSSYNSPLHF.

This clonotype was found many times. The V gene is TRBV7-9, the J gene TRBJ2-5, with D perhaps matching TRBD1 or TRBD2 (5 bases each). This CDR3 has 16 amino acids. Trimming stripped 2 bases from V and 2 bases from J, with 15 bases between. Germline V gives CDR1 SEHNR, CDR2 FQNEAQ (reference sequence). The CDR3 is CASSLRGPTAQETQYF. The DNA of the CDR3 is TGTGCCAGCAGCTTACGGGGACCGACAGCACAAGAGACCCAGTACTTC.

V gene TRBV7-4 combines with J gene TRBJ1-6; tentative D call: TRBD1 (6 bases). V shed 9 bases and J shed 7 bases, with 16 bases lying between them. Germline V gene sequence: CDR1 SGHVT, CDR2 SQSDAQ. The CDR3 contains 14 residues. The chain's CDR3 is CASWGAGANSPLHF. As DNA, the CDR3 is TGTGCCAGTTGGGGTGCAGGGGCAAATTCACCCCTCCACTTT.

This rearrangement joins TRBV25-1 to TRBJ1-1; the D is unclear. This CDR3 is 13 amino acids long. Germline V CDR1 and CDR2: MGHDK, SYGVNS. Trimming took 5 bases from V and 8 from J, leaving 15 bases between them. The CDR3 spells CASSSIGRREAFF. For the CDR3, the DNA is TGTGCCAGCAGTTCTATAGGCAGGCGGGAAGCTTTCTTT.

A few counts support this clonotype. The chain joins TRBV7-3 to TRBJ2-1; D is ambiguous. Trimming cost V 1 base and J 3 bases, with 10 bases left between them. Germline V gene data show CDR1 as SGHTA and CDR2 as FQGTGA. CDR3 length: 15 residues. CDR3 sequence reads: CASSLMPTLYNEQFF. CDR3 DNA sequence: TGTGCCAGCAGCTTAATGCCAACCCTCTACAATGAGCAGTTCTTC. Filled out from reference TRBV7-3 and TRBJ2-1, the complete variable domain reads GAGVSQTPSNKVTEKGKYVELRCDPISGHTALYWYRQSLGQGPEFLIYFQGTGAADDSGLPNDRFFAVRPEGSVSTLKIQRTERGDSAVYLCASSLMPTLYNEQFFGPGTRLTVL.

This clonotype has more than one count but fewer than ten. The V and J genes are TRBV27 and TRBJ2-7, with D perhaps TRBD1 (6 bases). This CDR3 contains 15 residues. V was clipped by 3 bases and J by 3 bases, with 15 bases between them. Germline CDR1 MNHEY, CDR2 SMNVEV (reference sequence). Here the CDR3 DNA reads TGTGCCAGCAGTTTCAAGGGGGTTCTTATCTACGAGCAGTACTTC. It encodes CASSFKGVLIYEQYF.

The rearrangement uses TRBV12-3 or TRBV12-4 and TRBJ2-3; TRBD2 matches 7 bases. With V trimmed by 7 bases and J by 6 bases, 10 bases remained unmatched. CDR3 length equals 14 residues. CDR3 amino acids: CASTLGAGVDTQYF. The CDR3 nucleotides read TGTGCCAGCACCCTAGGGGCGGGAGTGGATACGCAGTATTTT.

This clonotype has a handful of counts. This chain connects TRBV4-1 to TRBJ2-3; 8 nucleotides align to TRBD2. CDR1 is MGHRA, CDR2 YSYEKL, per germline. The CDR3 sequence is 18 residues long. The V and J ends lost 3 bases and 0 bases, in that order; junction bases with no gene match: 11. The CDR3 nucleotides are TGCGCCAGCAGCCAGCCCCCTTTACTAGCGGAGAGCACAGATACGCAGTATTTT. Protein product: CASSQPPLLAESTDTQYF.

The chain is built from TRBV4-1 and TRBJ2-3, with 12 positions matching TRBD2. Germline V gene lookup returns CDR1 MGHRA and CDR2 YSYEKL. V lost 0 bases to trimming and J lost 4 bases; unmatched junction nucleotides: 5. The CDR3 is made up of 17 amino acids. CDR3: CASSQERLAGDPDTQYF. In nucleotides, the CDR3 is TGCGCCAGCAGCCAAGAACGACTAGCGGGAGATCCAGATACGCAGTATTTT.

V gene TRBV12-3 or TRBV12-4 combines with J gene TRBJ2-3; the match to TRBD2 covers 11 bases. The V segment lost 6 bases and the J segment 5 bases; nucleotides outside the gene matches: 7. CDR3 length equals 15 residues. The CDR3 spells CASSKTSGKGDTQYF. The CDR3 bases are TGTGCCAGCAGCAAGACTAGCGGGAAAGGAGATACGCAGTATTTT.

The chain carries TRBV7-6 and TRBJ2-3; 7 bases are a match to TRBD2. CDR1 is SGHVS and CDR2 is FNYEAQ in the germline V gene. The CDR3 is 15 amino acids. The V segment lost 5 bases and the J segment 1 base; nucleotides outside the gene matches: 6. The CDR3 reads CASSHAAGGTDTQYF. CDR3 nucleotides: TGTGCCAGCAGCCATGCGGCGGGAGGCACAGATACGCAGTATTTT.

V and J are TRBV6-5 and TRBJ2-1, with D unclear. The CDR3 covers 13 residues. Trimming shortened V by 0 bases and J by 9 bases, and 9 bases separated the two germline ends. Germline assignment: CDR1 MNHEY and CDR2 SVGAGI. In DNA form, the CDR3 reads TGTGCCAGCAGTTACTCGAGTACGGCTGAGCAGTTCTTC. It codes for CASSYSSTAEQFF.

The chain recombines TRBV15 with TRBJ2-1; TRBD1 is a possible D gene (8 bases). The length of the CDR3 is 17 residues. The V end lost 0 bases, the J end lost 7 bases, and 19 bases lay between the germline ends. The germline V gene encodes CDR1 LNHNV and CDR2 YYDKDF (reference sequence). The CDR3 DNA sequence: TGTGCCACCAGCAGAGATGGCATTGGACAGGGACTAAATGAGCAGTTCTTC. This encodes CATSRDGIGQGLNEQFF.

The chain is built from TRBV25-1 and TRBJ2-3; 13 bases line up with TRBD2. Losses at the gene ends were 6 bases for V and 8 bases for J; bases not matched to a gene: 11. CDR3 length: 16 amino acids. CDR1 MGHDK and CDR2 SYGVNS come from the germline V gene. The DNA for the CDR3 is TGTGCCAGCAGCGTCCCCGGACTAGCGGGAGCCGGTACGCAGTATTTT. It yields the protein CASSVPGLAGAGTQYF.

The gene calls are TRBV11-2 and TRBJ2-5; D is undetermined. The CDR3 loop spans 17 amino acids. The V end lost 0 bases, the J end lost 5 bases, and 19 bases lay between the germline ends. Germline lookup yields CDR1 SGHAT and CDR2 FQNNGV. The CDR3 spells CASSLDLAGKLAETQYF. The CDR3 nucleotides are TGTGCCAGCAGCTTAGATCTGGCAGGAAAGTTGGCGGAGACCCAGTACTTC.

The chain is built from TRBV20-1 and TRBJ2-1, with 16 positions matching TRBD2. The CDR3 covers 21 residues. Per germline, CDR1 DFQATT and CDR2 SNEGSKA (reference sequence). The V gene end was trimmed by 1 base and the J gene end by 3 bases; junction bases not matched to a gene: 15. In nucleotides, the CDR3 is TGCAGTGCTAGAGTTGACTCGACGGGACTAGCGGGAGGGTTCTTCTACAATGAGCAGTTCTTC. Translation: CSARVDSTGLAGGFFYNEQFF.

V is TRBV29-1 and J is TRBJ2-5, with D maybe TRBD1 (5 bases). Germline V gene data show CDR1 as SQVTM and CDR2 as ANQGSEA. This CDR3 comprises 12 residues. Trimming took off 4 bases at V and 2 bases at J, with 8 bases between the two ends. CDR3 sequence: CSVVSGQETQYF. The CDR3 region has the DNA TGCAGCGTTGTCTCAGGGCAAGAGACCCAGTACTTC. The full variable domain, with the rest looked up from reference TRBV29-1 and TRBJ2-5, is SAVISQKPSRDICQRGTSLTIQCQVDSQVTMMFWYRQQPGQSLTLIATANQGSEATYESGFVIDKFPISRPNLTFSTLTVSNMSPEDSSIYLCSVVSGQETQYFGPGTRLLVL.

The chain recombines TRBV2 with TRBJ2-2, with TRBD2 matching 15 bases. V shed 7 bases, J shed 6 bases, and the junction held 3 bases outside the gene matches. Germline loops: CDR1 SNHLY, CDR2 FYNNEI. This CDR3 is 15 amino acids long. Here the CDR3 reads CASTGLAGGAGELFF. For the CDR3, the DNA is TGTGCCAGCACCGGACTAGCGGGAGGGGCCGGGGAGCTGTTTTTT.

The gene calls are TRBV11-1 and TRBJ2-1; 13 bases agree with TRBD2. The germline CDR1 and CDR2 sequences are SGHAT and FQDESV (reference sequence). Trimming took 1 base from V and 6 from J; bases not matched to a gene: 3. The CDR3 spans 16 residues. CDR3 amino acids: CASSLEGLAGLNEQFF. DNA of the CDR3: TGTGCCAGCAGCTTAGAGGGACTAGCGGGACTCAATGAGCAGTTCTTC.

The chain joins TRBV29-1 to TRBJ2-3; D remains ambiguous. This CDR3 is built from 13 residues. V shed 3 bases and J shed 4 bases, with 11 bases lying between them. Germline CDR1 reads SQVTM; CDR2 reads ANQGSEA. The CDR3 loop is CSVDGPRSDTQYF. The DNA of the CDR3 is TGCAGCGTTGATGGCCCTAGGTCAGATACGCAGTATTTT.

This chain joins TRBV29-1 and TRBJ2-7; possibly TRBD1 for D (5 bases). The ends were cut back, 2 bases at V and 0 bases at J, with 11 bases in the middle. CDR1 is SQVTM and CDR2 is ANQGSEA in the germline V gene. There are 14 residues in the CDR3. The CDR3 nucleotides read TGCAGCGTTGAAAAGGGGCGAACCTCCTACGAGCAGTACTTC. Translating it yields CSVEKGRTSYEQYF.

The rearrangement uses TRBV5-1 and TRBJ2-3; D might be TRBD2 (5 bases). This CDR3 is 15 amino acids long. Germline V gene lookup returns CDR1 SGHRS and CDR2 YFSETQ. Trimming left V 2 bases short and J 5 bases short, with 15 bases between. The CDR3 protein is CASSLADPWIDTQYF. In DNA form, the CDR3 reads TGCGCCAGCAGCTTAGCGGACCCCTGGATAGATACGCAGTATTTT.

This clonotype has a handful of counts. The chain combines TRBV20-1 with TRBJ2-2; D is undetermined. The CDR3 spans 12 residues. Germline V gives CDR1 DFQATT, CDR2 SNEGSKA (reference sequence). The V end lost 3 bases, the J end lost 6 bases, and 8 bases lay between the germline ends. DNA of the CDR3: TGCAGTGCTAGCCGGAGTTCCGGGGAGCTGTTTTTT. Its protein product is CSASRSSGELFF.